These 30 T cell receptor beta chains were sequenced from one sample in a study of shared clonotypes between healthy human individuals. Assay: immunoSEQ multiplex PCR; the TCRdb copy retains only in-frame clones and omits some. This table holds roughly 2,500,000 clones, more than 85% found once. The source material was naive CD4+ T cells from PBMCs. Documented subset: CD45RA+ positively selected. The source of these receptors is a man between 18 and 29 years old in good health. Some clones in this sample may be carry-over from other donors' samples.

The CDR3 nucleotides are TGTGCCAGTACTACCGGGACGGCCCGAAACATTCAGTACTTC. Its protein product is CASTTGTARNIQYF. V usage is TRBV19 and J usage is TRBJ2-4, with D possibly called TRBD1 or TRBD2 (5 bases each). The germline CDR1 and CDR2 sequences are LNHDA and SQIVND (reference sequence). The V end lost 7 bases, the J end lost 6 bases, and 16 bases lay between the germline ends. The CDR3 is 14 amino acids.

This clone was found once. This sequence joins TRBV19 and TRBJ1-1; 8 positions match TRBD1. Per germline, CDR1 LNHDA and CDR2 SQIVND (reference sequence). This CDR3 is 16 amino acids long. The V and J ends lost 6 bases and 2 bases, in that order; junction bases with no gene match: 11. The DNA for the CDR3 is TGTGCCAGTAGCAATAGGCCGGACAGGGTTAACACTGAAGCTTTCTTT. Translated, it gives CASSNRPDRVNTEAFF.

The chain links TRBV7-9 to TRBJ2-7; D not certain. This CDR3 has 13 residues. Trimming pared 1 base from V and 3 bases from J, leaving 7 bases between. CDR1 SEHNR and CDR2 FQNEAQ come from the germline V gene (reference sequence). CDR3 bases: TGTGCCAGCAGCTTAGGCCCTGTCTACGAGCAGTACTTC. It encodes CASSLGPVYEQYF.

The V and J genes are TRBV30 and TRBJ2-5; a possible D gene is TRBD2 (6 bases). This CDR3 region has 12 residues. Germline V CDR1 and CDR2: GTSNPN, SVGIG (reference sequence). V was shortened by 1 base and J by 5 bases, with 8 bases between the two germline ends. The CDR3 DNA sequence: TGTGCCTGGAGTGAAGGGAGGGAGACCCAGTACTTC. This encodes CAWSEGRETQYF.

This clone was counted a single time. The rearrangement uses TRBV10-3 and TRBJ1-1; the D gene is possibly TRBD1 (5 bases). Trimming pared 6 bases from V and 1 base from J, leaving 12 bases between. The germline CDR1 and CDR2 sequences are ENHRY and SYGVKD. This CDR3 is 14 amino acids long. The DNA for the CDR3 is TGTGCCATCAGAGCAGACGGGGGGAACACTGAAGCTTTCTTT. This gives the protein CAIRADGGNTEAFF.

The V and J genes are TRBV5-6 and TRBJ1-5; D perhaps matches TRBD1 (5 bases). The CDR3 length is 15 residues. The germline V gene encodes CDR1 SGHDT and CDR2 YYEEEE. V lost 0 bases, J lost 5 bases, and 12 bases lay in between. The CDR3 reads CASSLVAREDQPQHF. DNA for the CDR3: TGTGCCAGCAGCTTGGTGGCCAGGGAAGATCAGCCCCAGCATTTT.

The rearrangement joins TRBV10-3 to TRBJ1-1; D may be TRBD1 (6 bases). This CDR3 contains 15 residues. Germline V CDR1 and CDR2: ENHRY, SYGVKD. V lost 6 bases, J lost 5 bases, and 19 bases lay in between. The CDR3 loop is CAISLQGWGKTEAFF. The CDR3 DNA is TGTGCCATCAGCCTACAGGGTTGGGGGAAGACTGAAGCTTTCTTT.

CDR3 sequence (DNA): TGTGCCAGCAGGTCGCCGTTGGGAGGAGAGACCCAGTACTTC. It is translated as CASRSPLGGETQYF. This chain connects TRBV7-7 to TRBJ2-5, with D perhaps matching TRBD2 (6 bases). CDR1 and CDR2 (germline): SSHAT, FNYEAQ (reference sequence). This CDR3 is built from 14 residues. With 6 bases removed from V and 4 bases from J, the gap between germline ends came to 15 bases.

This chain uses TRBV11-2 with TRBJ2-2; 14 bases match TRBD2. The germline CDR1 and CDR2 sequences are SGHAT and FQNNGV. Trimming cost V 5 bases and J 4 bases; bases outside gene matches: 6. CDR3 length: 17 amino acids. This CDR3 is CASSQQGLAGVTGELFF. The CDR3 DNA is TGTGCCAGCAGCCAGCAGGGACTAGCGGGAGTCACCGGGGAGCTGTTTTTT. Full variable domain (rest looked up from reference TRBV11-2 and TRBJ2-2): EAGVAQSPRYKIIEKRQSVAFWCNPISGHATLYWYQQILGQGPKLLIQFQNNGVVDDSQLPKDRFSAERLKGVDSTLKIQPAKLEDSAVYLCASSQQGLAGVTGELFFGEGSRLTVL.

On this clone: Other DNA sequences in this specimen translate into the identical CDR3. This rearrangement joins TRBV28 to TRBJ2-7, with unresolved D. V dropped 8 bases and J dropped 4 bases, with 9 bases sitting between them. The germline CDR1 and CDR2 sequences are MDHEN and SYDVKM. The CDR3 has 11 amino acids. The CDR3 bases are TGTGCCAGCCGACATAAATACGAGCAGTACTTC. Translation: CASRHKYEQYF.

The rearrangement uses TRBV28 and TRBJ1-5; TRBD1 matches at 7 bases. Per the germline V gene, CDR1 is MDHEN and CDR2 is SYDVKM. The CDR3 totals 16 residues. The ends lost 7 bases at V and 0 bases at J; junction bases unmatched: 9. CDR3 sequence reads: CASNIQGLGSNQPQHF. CDR3 DNA sequence: TGTGCCAGCAATATACAGGGGTTGGGTAGCAATCAGCCCCAGCATTTT.

CDR3 residues: CASGFDGSQETQYF. CDR3 nucleotide sequence: TGTGCTAGTGGTTTCGACGGCTCCCAAGAGACCCAGTACTTC. The chain carries TRBV12-5 and TRBJ2-7; unclear D gene. The J call may be mistaken, given a closer DNA end match to TRBJ2-5. CDR1 is LGHNT, CDR2 FRNRAP, per germline. CDR3 size: 14 residues.

This rearrangement joins TRBV7-2 to TRBJ2-1; no firm D call. The germline V gene encodes CDR1 SGHTA and CDR2 FQGNSA. This CDR3 is built from 14 residues. V was cut by 0 bases and J by 5 bases, with 8 bases left in between. The DNA for the CDR3 is TGTGCCAGCAGCTTAGCGGCCTGGAACAATGAGCAGTTCTTC. It encodes CASSLAAWNNEQFF.

The V call is TRBV5-6, the J call TRBJ2-3; D remains unclear. The CDR3 spans 14 residues. V lost 2 bases to trimming and J lost 2 bases, with 9 bases between them. Germline CDR1 is SGHDT and CDR2 is YYEEEE. CDR3 coding DNA: TGTGCCAGCAGCTTAGGAGAACCCACAGATACGCAGTATTTT. It yields the protein CASSLGEPTDTQYF.

The gene calls are TRBV25-1 and TRBJ1-4, with D tentatively TRBD1 (6 bases). The CDR3 is 16 amino acids. V dropped 0 bases and J dropped 7 bases, with 15 bases sitting between them. Germline CDR1 and CDR2: MGHDK and SYGVNS. The CDR3 DNA follows: TGTGCCAGCAGTGAATATGGCAGGGGAGTAGGTGAAAAACTGTTTTTT. Its protein product is CASSEYGRGVGEKLFF.

Concerning this clone itself: Different DNA sequences within this sample yield the same CDR3. This chain links TRBV5-1 with TRBJ2-3; D perhaps matches TRBD2 (5 bases). Germline values: CDR1 SGHRS, CDR2 YFSETQ. V dropped 4 bases and J dropped 3 bases, with 12 bases sitting between them. CDR3 length: 14 residues. CDR3 nucleotide sequence: TGCGCCAGCAGCCAAGGGTCGGGGACAGATACGCAGTATTTT. Residues: CASSQGSGTDTQYF.

The CDR3 DNA reads as TGCGCCAGCAACCGGGACCGAGGGGAGACCCAGTACTTC. The encoded protein is CASNRDRGETQYF. V gene TRBV5-1 combines with J gene TRBJ2-5; the D gene could be TRBD1 or TRBD2 (5 bases each). Germline V gene lookup returns CDR1 SGHRS and CDR2 YFSETQ. CDR3 length: 13 amino acids. Trimming removed 6 bases from V and 5 bases from J, with 14 bases in between.

The sample holds a few counts of this clone. The chain carries TRBV28 and TRBJ1-1; D remains unclear. Germline V CDR1 and CDR2: MDHEN, SYDVKM. This CDR3 region has 13 residues. Trimming pared 10 bases from V and 4 bases from J, leaving 16 bases between. In nucleotides, the CDR3 is TGTGCCACCGCACCTCCGAGGTTCACTGAAGCTTTCTTT. It is translated as CATAPPRFTEAFF.

The chain carries TRBV11-3 and TRBJ2-3; TRBD2 aligns across 7 bases. CDR3 size: 16 residues. Germline V gene sequence: CDR1 SGHNT, CDR2 YENEEA. J lost 0 bases, V lost 0 bases, and 3 bases had no gene match. CDR3: CASSLDVAGSTDTQYF. The CDR3, as DNA: TGTGCCAGCAGCTTAGATGTAGCGGGTAGCACAGATACGCAGTATTTT. The variable domain in full, with the rest retrieved from reference TRBV11-3 and TRBJ2-3, is EAGVVQSPRYKIIEKKQPVAFWCNPISGHNTLYWYLQNLGQGPELLIRYENEEAVDDSQLPKDRFSAERLKGVDSTLKIQPAELGDSAVYLCASSLDVAGSTDTQYFGPGTRLTVL.

The CDR3 is CASSGVGGTYEQYF. CDR3 nucleotide sequence: TGTGCCAGCAGTGGAGTGGGGGGAACCTACGAGCAGTACTTC. This chain links TRBV28 with TRBJ2-7, with D possibly matching TRBD2 (6 bases). The CDR3 totals 14 residues. Trimming shortened V by 5 bases and J by 2 bases, and 13 bases separated the two germline ends. The germline gives CDR1 MDHEN, CDR2 SYDVKM.

The chain carries TRBV28 and TRBJ2-7, with 7 bases fitting TRBD1. Germline values: CDR1 MDHEN, CDR2 SYDVKM. V shed 6 bases and J 6 bases; nucleotides not matched to a gene: 14. This CDR3 contains 15 residues. The CDR3 spells CASSPPGTDKGEQYF. Here the CDR3 DNA reads TGTGCCAGCAGCCCCCCGGGGACAGATAAGGGCGAGCAGTACTTC. Using reference TRBV28 and TRBJ2-7 for the parts outside the CDR3, the full variable domain is DVKVTQSSRYLVKRTGEKVFLECVQDMDHENMFWYRQDPGLGLRLIYFSYDVKMKEKGDIPEGYSVSREKKERFSLILESASTNQTSMYLCASSPPGTDKGEQYFGPGTRLTVT.

The chain employs TRBV18 and TRBJ2-1, with unresolved D. Germline V gene sequence: CDR1 KGHSH, CDR2 LQKENI. V lost 1 base, J lost 5 bases, and 9 bases lay in between. This CDR3 spans 14 amino acids. CDR3 sequence (DNA): TGTGCCAGCTCACCACAGTTGGCAGACAATGAGCAGTTCTTC. The encoded protein is CASSPQLADNEQFF.

The V and J genes are TRBV5-4 and TRBJ1-1, with TRBD1 as a possible D gene (5 bases). CDR1 is SGHNT, CDR2 YYREEE, per germline (reference sequence). Trimming pared 4 bases from V and 2 bases from J, leaving 9 bases between. CDR3 size: 13 residues. CDR3 DNA sequence: TGTGCCAGCAGCGACAGACTTAACACTGAAGCTTTCTTT. This translates into CASSDRLNTEAFF. Supplemented by reference TRBV5-4 and TRBJ1-1, the full variable domain reads ETGVTQSPTHLIKTRGQQVTLRCSSQSGHNTVSWYQQALGQGPQFIFQYYREEENGRGNFPPRFSGLQFPNYSSELNVNALELDDSALYLCASSDRLNTEAFFGQGTRLTVV.

The chain has TRBV10-3 and TRBJ2-1; tentative D call: TRBD2 (5 bases). Trimming left V 7 bases short and J 0 bases short, with 16 bases between. In germline, CDR1 is ENHRY, CDR2 SYGVKD. This CDR3 region has 16 residues. The CDR3 DNA reads TGTGCCATCACGGCCCAGCGGATCATCTCCTACAATGAGCAGTTCTTC. It yields the protein CAITAQRIISYNEQFF.

V is TRBV29-1 and J is TRBJ1-2, with D uncertain. The germline V gene encodes CDR1 SQVTM and CDR2 ANQGSEA. V was shortened by 8 bases and J by 8 bases, with 15 bases between the two germline ends. The CDR3 spans 11 residues. The chain's CDR3 is CSTVGDTGYTF. CDR3 sequence (DNA): TGCAGCACTGTTGGTGATACGGGCTACACCTTC.

Concerning this clone: This same CDR3 is encoded by further DNA sequences in the sample. V and J are TRBV6-5 and TRBJ2-1; no reliable D call. With 6 bases removed from V and 6 bases from J, the gap between germline ends came to 12 bases. Germline-derived CDR1 and CDR2 are MNHEY and SVGAGI. The CDR3 spans 13 residues. Here the CDR3 reads CASRTPGGNEQFF. CDR3 bases: TGTGCCAGCAGGACTCCCGGTGGCAATGAGCAGTTCTTC.

Note on this clone: The same CDR3 is also encoded by other DNA sequences in this sample. The gene calls are TRBV4-1 and TRBJ2-5, with 11 bases that match TRBD2. Trimming cost V 4 bases and J 2 bases; bases outside gene matches: 3. The germline V gene has CDR1 MGHRA and CDR2 YSYEKL. There are 15 residues in the CDR3. CDR3 sequence (DNA): TGCGCCAGCAGCCCCCGGACTAGCGGGCAAGAGACCCAGTACTTC. It is translated as CASSPRTSGQETQYF.

This clone was recorded only once. The identical CDR3 is also encoded by other nucleotide sequences in the sample. The chain employs TRBV5-4 and TRBJ1-1; no reliable D call. Trimming removed 0 bases at V and 4 bases at J, with 7 bases between. The CDR3 is 13 residues long. Germline loops: CDR1 SGHNT, CDR2 YYREEE (reference sequence). The CDR3 loop is CASSLEVGTEAFF. DNA for the CDR3: TGTGCCAGCAGCTTGGAGGTGGGCACTGAAGCTTTCTTT.

Regarding this clone: The identical CDR3 is also encoded by other nucleotide sequences in the sample. V and J are TRBV5-1 and TRBJ2-7; D possibly matches TRBD1 or TRBD2 (5 bases each). Germline CDR1 and CDR2: SGHRS and YFSETQ. The CDR3 sequence is 14 residues long. The germline V and J ends were trimmed by 8 bases and 5 bases, with 20 bases remaining between them. The chain's CDR3 is CASSPGDLGNEQYF. CDR3 DNA: TGCGCCAGTAGCCCCGGGGACCTGGGAAACGAGCAGTACTTC.

This clone was detected only a few times. The chain is built from TRBV4-1 and TRBJ1-5, with D possibly TRBD1 on 5 matching bases. Germline CDR1 reads MGHRA; CDR2 reads YSYEKL. V lost 2 bases to trimming and J lost 2 bases, with 16 bases between them. There are 17 residues in the CDR3. The CDR3 sequence is CASSQYPTVEGNQPQHF. DNA of the CDR3: TGCGCCAGCAGCCAATATCCGACAGTGGAAGGCAATCAGCCCCAGCATTTT.